This note documents a single T cell receptor (beta chain) sequence. This specimen comes from a study of T cell changes during pregnancy in multiple sclerosis. Only in-frame clones appear in the TCRdb table, and some are missing; sequencing was by immunoSEQ multiplex PCR. The sample includes 80,000 to 130,000 clones, more than 90% of them seen just once. The CDR3 consists of 15 residues. Germline lookup yields CDR1 SGHTS and CDR2 YDEGEE. Losses at the gene ends were 4 bases for V and 6 bases for J; bases not matched to a gene: 10. This sequence was found in a female donor with multiple sclerosis, enrolled in a pregnancy study. This sequence joins TRBV5-8 and TRBJ2-1; 7 positions agree with TRBD2. The source material was peripheral blood, sampled in the second trimester of pregnancy. The CDR3 sequence: CASSRVAGRFNEQFF. The CDR3 DNA reads as TGTGCCAGCAGCAGAGTAGCCGGGAGGTTCAATGAGCAGTTCTTC.